The 25 T cell receptor beta chains below all came from one sample that was sequenced in a study of regulatory T cells in long-lasting Graves disease (dated by TCRdb to about 2021). Reading the label with the study, this specimen's time point is: persistent/refractory GD, antithyroid drugs over 5 years with positive TRAb. For both TCR sequencing and RNA sequencing, RNA was extracted from PBMCs using TRIzol. Library construction relied on multiplex PCR. The instrument given in TCRdb is Illumina HiSeq 4000. CDR3 regions were amplified by Arm-PCR with iRepertoire HTBI primers to construct TCR beta libraries. TCRdb itself trimmed the public reads at Q25 with fastp, ran MiXCR and retained productive beta chains. Here each entry gathers all rows of one CDR3 protein and keeps the most common genes and DNA. The sample table records fewer than 600,000 distinct CDR3 sequences; approximately 22% of these occur just once. Clones ranked in the top ten supply around 12% of the sample.

Sequencing used peripheral blood mononuclear cells (PBMCs), obtained when the disease was refractory, from a patient treated with antithyroid drugs. The receptor source for this set is a female donor with Graves disease.

The chain joins TRBV30 to TRBJ1-4, with unresolved D. Germline V gene lookup returns CDR1 GTSNPN and CDR2 SVGIG (reference sequence). The length of the CDR3 is 11 residues. Trimming cost V 5 bases and J 8 bases, with 9 bases left between them. CDR3 in DNA: TGTGCCTGGGGGAATAGGGAAAAACTGTTTTTT. It encodes CAWGNREKLFF.

The chain uses TRBV4-2 and TRBJ2-7; D is perhaps TRBD1 or TRBD2 (6 bases each). CDR1 is LGHNA, CDR2 YNFKEQ, per germline. The CDR3 is made up of 16 amino acids. With 4 bases removed from V and 0 bases from J, the gap between germline ends came to 16 bases. Here the CDR3 DNA reads TGTGCCAGCAGCCTCCTGGGGGGCGATAGCTCCTACGAGCAGTACTTC. It codes for CASSLLGGDSSYEQYF.

This clonotype was picked up a small number of times. This chain joins TRBV6-2 or TRBV6-3 and TRBJ1-3, with 8 bases aligning to TRBD1. The CDR3 is made up of 15 amino acids. With 5 bases clipped from V and 7 bases from J, the junction kept 10 bases outside the gene matches. Germline CDR1 MNHEY, CDR2 SVGEGT. CDR3 nucleotides: TGTGCCAGCAGTGCCTCAGGGGGCGTAGGGAACACCATATATTTT. It specifies CASSASGGVGNTIYF.

In its sample, this clonotype was seen a few times. The chain joins TRBV7-2 to TRBJ1-1; maybe TRBD1 (5 bases). Trimming removed 1 base from V and 3 bases from J, with 9 bases in between. Germline V lookup: CDR1 SGHTA, CDR2 FQGNSA. The CDR3 loop spans 14 amino acids. The CDR3 is CASSLDSGDTEAFF. As DNA, the CDR3 is TGTGCCAGCAGCTTAGATTCGGGGGACACTGAAGCTTTCTTT.

This clonotype appeared a single time. A read error is possible here, since a much larger clone lies one base away. The chain employs TRBV7-2 and TRBJ2-1; D tentatively reads TRBD1 or TRBD2 (6 bases each). The germline CDR1 and CDR2 sequences are SGHTA and FQGNSA. CDR3 size: 13 residues. The CDR3 nucleotides read TGTGCCGGCAGACCGGAGGGGGACTATGAGCAGTTCTTC. Protein sequence: CAGRPEGDYEQFF. Full variable domain (rest looked up from reference TRBV7-2 and TRBJ2-1): GAGVSQSPSNKVTEKGKDVELRCDPISGHTALYWYRQSLGQGLEFLIYFQGNSAPDKSGLPSDRFSAERTGGSVSTLTIQRTQQEDSAVYLCAGRPEGDYEQFFGPGTRLTVL.

This clonotype showed up many times. The V call is TRBV6-1, the J call TRBJ2-7, with 10 bases fitting TRBD2. This CDR3 region has 18 residues. V gave up 6 bases and J gave up 1 base; unmatched junction bases: 15. Germline-derived CDR1 and CDR2 are MNHNS and SASEGT. The CDR3 coding sequence is TGTGCCAGCAGCTCCGGGACTAGCGACTATAGGGGATCCTACGAGCAGTACTTC. Translation gives CASSSGTSDYRGSYEQYF.

This chain uses TRBV27 with TRBJ2-3; 7 bases align to TRBD2. CDR3 length equals 15 residues. Unmatched junction bases numbered 7, after V lost 3 bases and J lost 4 bases. Germline V gene data show CDR1 as MNHEY and CDR2 as SMNVEV (reference sequence). CDR3 sequence (DNA): TGTGCCAGCAGTTTGGTCGGCGGGAGTGCAGATACGCAGTATTTT. Its protein is CASSLVGGSADTQYF.

There are a few counts of this clonotype. The gene calls are TRBV24-1 and TRBJ2-6; 9 positions agree with TRBD2. Germline CDR1 reads KGHDR; CDR2 reads SFDVKD. The V segment lost 2 bases and the J segment 4 bases; nucleotides outside the gene matches: 8. The CDR3 is 18 residues long. In DNA, the CDR3 is TGTGCCACCAGTGATTCCGGGCGGGAGGGCACCGGGGCCAACGTCCTGACTTTC. Protein sequence: CATSDSGREGTGANVLTF.

In its sample, this clonotype was seen many times. The chain joins TRBV6-1 to TRBJ1-4, with a possible D match to TRBD1 (5 bases). The CDR3 covers 14 residues. V was shortened by 7 bases and J by 8 bases, with 17 bases between the two germline ends. Germline CDR1 reads MNHNS; CDR2 reads SASEGT. CDR3 coding DNA: TGTGCCAGCAACGAGTGGCCGGGGGTAGAAAAACTGTTTTTT. Residues: CASNEWPGVEKLFF.

This clonotype was seen a few times. The CDR3: CASREPGTSGSVRETQYF. CDR3 coding DNA: TGTGCCAGCAGGGAACCCGGGACTAGCGGGAGCGTTCGAGAGACCCAGTACTTC. The chain joins TRBV7-8 to TRBJ2-5, with 14 nucleotides matching TRBD2. This CDR3 contains 18 residues. The V gene end was trimmed by 6 bases and the J gene end by 4 bases; junction bases not matched to a gene: 13. The V gene's germline CDR1 is SGHVS and CDR2 FQNEAQ. Based on the CDR3 plus reference TRBV7-8 and TRBJ2-5, the full variable domain is GAGVSQSPRYKVAKRGQDVALRCDPISGHVSLFWYQQALGQGPEFLTYFQNEAQLDKSGLPSDRFFAERPEGSVSTLKIQRTQQEDSAVYLCASREPGTSGSVRETQYFGPGTRLLVL.

There are a few counts of this clonotype. This sequence joins TRBV7-6 and TRBJ1-1; D is undetermined. The V and J ends lost 4 bases and 1 base respectively, with 7 bases between them. Per the germline V gene, CDR1 is SGHVS and CDR2 is FNYEAQ. This CDR3 has 13 amino acids. The CDR3 coding sequence is TGTGCCAGCAGCTCCTTTGCGAACACTGAAGCTTTCTTT. This sequence encodes CASSSFANTEAFF.

This clonotype was found a few times. The chain is built from TRBV11-2 and TRBJ2-7, with D possibly TRBD2 on 6 matching bases. V lost 1 base and J lost 6, with 13 bases in between. The CDR3 covers 14 residues. CDR1 SGHAT and CDR2 FQNNGV come from the germline V gene. CDR3 region: CASSLGSGGSEQYF. The CDR3 DNA follows: TGTGCCAGCAGCTTAGGTTCCGGAGGGAGCGAGCAGTACTTC.

The genes are TRBV7-2 and TRBJ2-2; D perhaps matches TRBD1 (6 bases). This CDR3 contains 15 residues. Between the trimmed V and J ends, which lost 1 base and 4 bases, there was a span of 10 bases. Germline V lookup: CDR1 SGHTA, CDR2 FQGNSA. CDR3 loop: CASSLGQVITGELFF. The CDR3 nucleotides read TGTGCCAGCAGCTTAGGACAGGTTATCACCGGGGAGCTGTTTTTT. The complete variable domain, with remaining parts taken from reference TRBV7-2 and TRBJ2-2, reads GAGVSQSPSNKVTEKGKDVELRCDPISGHTALYWYRQSLGQGLEFLIYFQGNSAPDKSGLPSDRFSAERTGGSVSTLTIQRTQQEDSAVYLCASSLGQVITGELFFGEGSRLTVL.

With regard to this clonotype: This sequence may be a read error, since a much larger clone differs from it by one base. This chain joins TRBV6-8 and TRBJ1-1; D possibly corresponds to TRBD1 (6 bases). From germline, CDR1 is MNHGY and CDR2 SAAAGT. This CDR3 has 15 amino acids. The CDR3, as DNA: TGTGTCAGCAGTCGCCCCAGGGGTTGGGGCACTGAAGCTTTCTTT. This translates into CVSSRPRGWGTEAFF.

The chain links TRBV5-4 to TRBJ1-2; 10 bases align to TRBD1. CDR3 length: 16 amino acids. Germline trimming cut 4 bases from V and 3 bases from J; bases unmatched to any gene: 9. Looked up from germline, CDR1 is SGHNT and CDR2 is YYREEE (reference sequence). DNA for the CDR3: TGTGCCAGCAGCCCGCGGGTCGGGACAGGGGACTATGGCTACACCTTC. It encodes CASSPRVGTGDYGYTF.

This clonotype was seen at least ten times. The rearrangement uses TRBV28 and TRBJ1-6; D unresolved. CDR3 size: 18 residues. The V end was cut by 2 bases, the J end by 0 bases, with 14 bases between. Germline CDR1 MDHEN, CDR2 SYDVKM. CDR3 in amino acids: CASSLVGRRSSYNSPLHF. The CDR3 DNA reads as TGTGCCAGCAGTTTAGTTGGCAGGAGGAGCTCCTATAATTCACCCCTCCACTTT.

CDR3 nucleotide sequence: TGCAGCGCCTGGGGGGAGCGCGAGACCCAGTACTTC. It yields the protein CSAWGERETQYF. The genes are TRBV29-1 and TRBJ2-5; perhaps TRBD2 as D (6 bases). CDR1 and CDR2 from the germline V gene are SQVTM and ANQGSEA. The V gene lost 7 bases and the J gene lost 5 bases, with 14 bases spanning the gap. The CDR3 loop spans 12 amino acids.

This clonotype was found a few times. The chain joins TRBV5-6 to TRBJ2-7, with TRBD1 as a possible D gene (6 bases). CDR3 length equals 14 residues. The germline CDR1 and CDR2 sequences are SGHDT and YYEEEE. The V gene lost 5 bases and the J gene lost 3 bases, with 15 bases spanning the gap. The CDR3 DNA sequence: TGTGCCAGCAGTCATTGGACAGACTACTACGAGCAGTACTTC. It is translated as CASSHWTDYYEQYF.

This clonotype has ten or more counts. The J gene is TRBJ1-5, the V gene TRBV28; possible D gene TRBD1, 5 bases. The CDR3 loop spans 15 amino acids. CDR1 is MDHEN, CDR2 SYDVKM, per germline. Trimming pared 4 bases from V and 2 bases from J, leaving 12 bases between. The CDR3 spells CASSYDRGGNQPQHF. DNA for the CDR3: TGTGCCAGCAGTTACGACCGAGGGGGCAATCAGCCCCAGCATTTT.

This clonotype was recorded many times. The rearrangement uses TRBV6-5 and TRBJ1-4, with D perhaps TRBD1 (5 bases). The germline CDR1 and CDR2 sequences are MNHEY and SVGAGI. V was pared by 2 bases and J by 8 bases, with 9 bases between. This CDR3 is 13 amino acids long. CDR3 nucleotides: TGTGCCAGCAGTTACCCGGGGGAAGAAAAACTGTTTTTT. It yields the protein CASSYPGEEKLFF.

J is TRBJ1-6 and V is TRBV7-2, with a weak D call TRBD1 (6 bases). Germline V gene sequence: CDR1 SGHTA, CDR2 FQGNSA. V dropped 5 bases and J dropped 4 bases, with 15 bases sitting between them. The CDR3 runs 16 residues. Here the CDR3 DNA reads TGTGCCAGCAGCCCAAAAAACAGGGTGTATAATTCACCCCTCCACTTT. Its protein is CASSPKNRVYNSPLHF.

The gene calls are TRBV6-1 and TRBJ2-3; maybe TRBD1 (5 bases). This CDR3 region has 16 residues. V was clipped by 6 bases and J by 2 bases, with 18 bases between them. Germline CDR1 reads MNHNS; CDR2 reads SASEGT. DNA of the CDR3: TGTGCCAGCAGCCCTTCAACAGGTTATCCCACAGATACGCAGTATTTT. Amino acids: CASSPSTGYPTDTQYF.

This clonotype has a count of ten or more. This chain links TRBV27 with TRBJ1-2; 9 positions match TRBD1. Germline trimming cut 5 bases from V and 9 bases from J; bases unmatched to any gene: 7. The length of the CDR3 is 13 residues. Per germline, CDR1 MNHEY and CDR2 SMNVEV (reference sequence). For the CDR3, the DNA is TGTGCCAGCAGTCCTAACAGGGGGCTCAGCTACACCTTC. This sequence encodes CASSPNRGLSYTF.

J is TRBJ2-7 and V is TRBV20-1; 7 positions match TRBD2. CDR3 length: 15 amino acids. With 3 bases clipped from V and 2 bases from J, the junction kept 10 bases outside the gene matches. Germline V lookup: CDR1 DFQATT, CDR2 SNEGSKA (reference sequence). The CDR3 sequence: CSARATSDPTYEQYF. The DNA for the CDR3 is TGCAGTGCTAGGGCTACTAGCGACCCGACCTACGAGCAGTACTTC.

The genes are TRBV2 and TRBJ2-2; the match to TRBD2 covers 11 bases. This CDR3 is 15 amino acids long. Germline V gives CDR1 SNHLY, CDR2 FYNNEI. Trimming at V came to 3 bases and at J to 6 bases, leaving 3 bases not matched to a gene. The CDR3 nucleotides read TGTGCCAGCAGTGAGTCGACTAGCGGGGCCGGGGAGCTGTTTTTT. It codes for CASSESTSGAGELFF.